The T cell receptor beta chain described here comes from a study of blood T cell repertoires in COVID-19. Sequencing used immunoSEQ multiplex PCR; TCRdb keeps in-frame clones, though not all of them. Here the sample spans 20,000 to 25,000 clones, more than 90% being singletons. This CDR3 spans 14 amino acids. Germline V gene sequence: CDR1 MNHEY, CDR2 SVGAGI. Trimming cost V 5 bases and J 4 bases, with 14 bases left between them. This receptor was identified in a man in his 70s with active COVID-19. The chain uses TRBV6-5 and TRBJ1-2; D is unresolved. Material: peripheral blood. The CDR3 region is CASSPLRDFYGYTF. The CDR3, as DNA: TGTGCCAGCAGTCCACTCCGGGATTTCTATGGCTACACCTTC.